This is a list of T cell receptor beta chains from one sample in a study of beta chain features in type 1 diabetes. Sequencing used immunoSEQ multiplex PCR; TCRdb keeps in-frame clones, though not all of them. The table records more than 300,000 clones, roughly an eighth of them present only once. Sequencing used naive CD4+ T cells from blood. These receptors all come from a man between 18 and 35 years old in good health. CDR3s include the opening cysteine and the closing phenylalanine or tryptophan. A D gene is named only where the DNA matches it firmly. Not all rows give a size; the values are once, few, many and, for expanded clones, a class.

CDR3 protein: CASSFVLSGSGANVLTF; CDR3 DNA: TGTGCCAGCAGCTTTGTTCTTAGCGGATCTGGGGCCAACGTCCTGACTTTC; V gene: TRBV7-3; clone size: .; J gene: TRBJ2-6; D gene: .; CDR3 length: 17
CDR3 protein: CASSLDRPYGYTF; CDR3 DNA: TGTGCCAGCAGCCTCGACAGACCCTATGGCTACACCTTC; V gene: TRBV7-2; clone size: .; J gene: TRBJ1-2; D gene: .; CDR3 length: 13
CDR3 protein: CASSLAGLAEEQFF; CDR3 DNA: TGTGCCAGCAGCTTAGCGGGACTAGCGGAGGAGCAGTTCTTC; V gene: TRBV7-2; clone size: few; J gene: TRBJ2-1; D gene: TRBD2; CDR3 length: 14
CDR3 protein: CASRDTTWDYGYTF; CDR3 DNA: TGTGCCAGCAGGGATACTACATGGGACTATGGCTACACCTTC; V gene: TRBV28; clone size: few; J gene: TRBJ1-2; D gene: .; CDR3 length: 14
CDR3 protein: CASSTLVDPADTQYF; CDR3 DNA: TGTGCCAGTAGTACACTGGTTGATCCCGCAGATACGCAGTATTTT; V gene: TRBV19; clone size: once; J gene: TRBJ2-3; D gene: .; CDR3 length: 15
CDR3 protein: CASSTLGGAGNEQFF; CDR3 DNA: TGTGCCAGTAGTACCTTAGGGGGCGCCGGGAATGAGCAGTTCTTC; V gene: TRBV19; clone size: few; J gene: TRBJ2-1; D gene: TRBD1; CDR3 length: 15
CDR3 protein: CASSLGLGSSNEKLFF; CDR3 DNA: TGTGCCAGCAGCTTGGGCCTCGGATCGTCTAATGAAAAACTGTTTTTT; V gene: TRBV4-2; clone size: few; J gene: TRBJ1-4; D gene: .; CDR3 length: 16
CDR3 protein: CASSPDRGYQPQHF; CDR3 DNA: TGTGCCAGCTCACCAGACAGGGGGTACCAGCCCCAGCATTTT; V gene: TRBV18; clone size: few; J gene: TRBJ1-5; D gene: TRBD1; CDR3 length: 14
CDR3 protein: CASSRGQTYGYTF; CDR3 DNA: TGTGCCAGCAGTCGGGGACAGACATATGGCTACACCTTC; V gene: TRBV28; clone size: .; J gene: TRBJ1-2; D gene: TRBD1; CDR3 length: 13
CDR3 protein: CASRQGTYVEQYF; CDR3 DNA: TGTGCCAGCAGACAGGGGACCTACGTGGAGCAGTACTTC; V gene: TRBV28; clone size: .; J gene: TRBJ2-7; D gene: TRBD1; CDR3 length: 13
CDR3 protein: CASSSRRGGTGELFF; CDR3 DNA: TGTGCCAGCAGCTCCAGACGGGGGGGCACCGGGGAGCTGTTTTTT; V gene: TRBV7-3; clone size: .; J gene: TRBJ2-2; D gene: TRBD2; CDR3 length: 15
CDR3 protein: CAWRGSFPDEQFF; CDR3 DNA: TGTGCCTGGAGAGGGAGTTTCCCCGATGAGCAGTTCTTC; V gene: TRBV30; clone size: few; J gene: TRBJ2-1; D gene: .; CDR3 length: 13
CDR3 protein: CASSSGVETQYF; CDR3 DNA: TGTGCCAGCAGTTCGGGGGTTGAGACCCAGTACTTC; V gene: TRBV28; clone size: few; J gene: TRBJ2-5; D gene: .; CDR3 length: 12
CDR3 protein: CASARQGFNEQFF; CDR3 DNA: TGTGCCAGCGCACGACAGGGCTTCAATGAGCAGTTCTTC; V gene: TRBV7-2; clone size: .; J gene: TRBJ2-1; D gene: TRBD1; CDR3 length: 13
CDR3 protein: CSVDKGATGELFF; CDR3 DNA: TGCAGCGTTGATAAGGGAGCCACCGGGGAGCTGTTTTTT; V gene: TRBV29-1; clone size: few; J gene: TRBJ2-2; D gene: .; CDR3 length: 13
CDR3 protein: CASSLDLPWTQYF; CDR3 DNA: TGTGCCAGCAGCTTAGATCTCCCTTGGACCCAGTACTTC; V gene: TRBV7-6; clone size: few; J gene: TRBJ2-5; D gene: .; CDR3 length: 13
CDR3 protein: CASSLETEETQYF; CDR3 DNA: TGTGCCAGCAGCTTGGAAACCGAGGAGACCCAGTACTTC; V gene: TRBV5-4; clone size: few; J gene: TRBJ2-5; D gene: .; CDR3 length: 13
CDR3 protein: CASSSWTGEGGYTF; CDR3 DNA: TGTGCCAGCAGCTCCTGGACAGGGGAAGGCGGCTACACCTTC; V gene: TRBV7-2; clone size: once; J gene: TRBJ1-2; D gene: TRBD1; CDR3 length: 14
CDR3 protein: CASSQELGGRGDTQYF; CDR3 DNA: TGCGCCAGCAGCCAAGAATTGGGGGGGCGGGGAGATACGCAGTATTTT; V gene: TRBV4-1; clone size: once; J gene: TRBJ2-3; D gene: .; CDR3 length: 16
CDR3 protein: CATSPGSQETQYF; CDR3 DNA: TGTGCCACCAGTCCGGGGAGCCAAGAGACCCAGTACTTC; V gene: TRBV15; clone size: .; J gene: TRBJ2-5; D gene: .; CDR3 length: 13
CDR3 protein: CASSLTPSPDSEQYF; CDR3 DNA: TGTGCCAGCAGTTTAACCCCTAGTCCCGACTCCGAGCAGTACTTC; V gene: TRBV7-3; clone size: few; J gene: TRBJ2-7; D gene: .; CDR3 length: 15
CDR3 protein: CASSPRGGETQYF; CDR3 DNA: TGTGCCAGCAGCCCTAGGGGAGGGGAGACCCAGTACTTC; V gene: TRBV7-9; clone size: .; J gene: TRBJ2-5; D gene: TRBD2; CDR3 length: 13
CDR3 protein: CASSSAGGRAYEQYF; CDR3 DNA: TGTGCCAGCAGTTCCGCGGGGGGGAGAGCCTACGAGCAGTACTTC; V gene: TRBV28; clone size: .; J gene: TRBJ2-7; D gene: TRBD2; CDR3 length: 15
CDR3 protein: CASSLIPLNRETQYF; CDR3 DNA: TGTGCCAGCAGTTTAATTCCCCTTAATCGGGAGACCCAGTACTTC; V gene: TRBV27; clone size: .; J gene: TRBJ2-5; D gene: .; CDR3 length: 15
CDR3 protein: CAISSGVGAYGYTF; CDR3 DNA: TGTGCCATCAGCTCAGGGGTCGGTGCGTACGGCTACACCTTC; V gene: TRBV7-3; clone size: .; J gene: TRBJ1-2; D gene: .; CDR3 length: 14
CDR3 protein: CASFGQPQETQYF; CDR3 DNA: TGTGCCAGCTTTGGACAGCCTCAAGAGACCCAGTACTTC; V gene: TRBV18; clone size: .; J gene: TRBJ2-5; D gene: .; CDR3 length: 13
CDR3 protein: CSVKLNRANTEAFF; CDR3 DNA: TGCAGCGTTAAGTTAAACAGGGCAAACACTGAAGCTTTCTTT; V gene: TRBV29-1; clone size: .; J gene: TRBJ1-1; D gene: .; CDR3 length: 14
CDR3 protein: CASSLRQGGTGELFF; CDR3 DNA: TGTGCCAGCAGCTTACGACAGGGTGGCACCGGGGAGCTGTTTTTT; V gene: TRBV7-6; clone size: few; J gene: TRBJ2-2; D gene: TRBD1; CDR3 length: 15